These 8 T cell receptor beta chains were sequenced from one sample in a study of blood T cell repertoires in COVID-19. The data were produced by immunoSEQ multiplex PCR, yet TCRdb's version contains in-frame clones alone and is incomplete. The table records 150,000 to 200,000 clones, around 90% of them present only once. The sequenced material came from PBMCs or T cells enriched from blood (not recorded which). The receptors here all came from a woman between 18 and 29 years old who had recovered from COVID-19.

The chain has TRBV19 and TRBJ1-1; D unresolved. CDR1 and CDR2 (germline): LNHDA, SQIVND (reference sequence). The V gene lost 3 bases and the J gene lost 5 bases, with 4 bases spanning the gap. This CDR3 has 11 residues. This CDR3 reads CASSINTEAFF. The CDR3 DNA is TGTGCCAGTAGTATCAATACTGAAGCTTTCTTT.

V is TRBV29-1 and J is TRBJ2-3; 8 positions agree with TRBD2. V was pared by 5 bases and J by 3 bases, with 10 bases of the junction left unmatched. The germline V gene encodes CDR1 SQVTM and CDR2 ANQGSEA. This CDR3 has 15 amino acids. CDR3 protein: CSVPGLGRGTDTQYF. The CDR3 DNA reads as TGCAGCGTTCCGGGACTAGGAAGAGGGACAGATACGCAGTATTTT.

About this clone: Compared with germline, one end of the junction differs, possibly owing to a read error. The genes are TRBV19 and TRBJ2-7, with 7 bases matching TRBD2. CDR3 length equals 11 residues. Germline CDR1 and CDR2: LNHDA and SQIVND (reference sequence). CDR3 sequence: CASGRAYEQYF. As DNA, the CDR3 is TGCGCCTCGGGGAGGGCCTACGAGCAGTACTTC.

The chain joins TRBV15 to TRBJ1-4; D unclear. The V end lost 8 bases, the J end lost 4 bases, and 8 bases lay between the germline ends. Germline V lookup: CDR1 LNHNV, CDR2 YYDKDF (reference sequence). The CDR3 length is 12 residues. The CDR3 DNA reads TGTGCCACCTCCCGCGGTAATGAAAAACTGTTTTTT. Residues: CATSRGNEKLFF.

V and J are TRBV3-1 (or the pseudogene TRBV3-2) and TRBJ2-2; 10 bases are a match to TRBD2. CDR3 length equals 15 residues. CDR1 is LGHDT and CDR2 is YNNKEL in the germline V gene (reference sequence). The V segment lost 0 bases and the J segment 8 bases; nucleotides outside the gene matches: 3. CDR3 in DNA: TGTGCCAGCAGCCAAGATAAACTAGCGGGGGGGGAGCTGTTTTTT. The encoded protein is CASSQDKLAGGELFF.

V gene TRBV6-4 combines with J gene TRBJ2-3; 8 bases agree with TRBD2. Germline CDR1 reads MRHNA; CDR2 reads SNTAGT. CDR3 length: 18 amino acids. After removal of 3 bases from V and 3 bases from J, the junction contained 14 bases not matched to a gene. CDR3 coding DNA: TGTGCCAGCAGTGATGAACGACTAGCGCCCGGCAGAACAGATACGCAGTATTTT. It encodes CASSDERLAPGRTDTQYF.

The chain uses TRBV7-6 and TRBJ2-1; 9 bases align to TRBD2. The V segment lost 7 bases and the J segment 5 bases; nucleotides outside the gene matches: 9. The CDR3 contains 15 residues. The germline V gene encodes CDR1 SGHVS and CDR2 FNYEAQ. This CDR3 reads CASTLFAGGDNEQFF. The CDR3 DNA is TGTGCCAGCACCTTGTTTGCGGGGGGGGACAATGAGCAGTTCTTC.

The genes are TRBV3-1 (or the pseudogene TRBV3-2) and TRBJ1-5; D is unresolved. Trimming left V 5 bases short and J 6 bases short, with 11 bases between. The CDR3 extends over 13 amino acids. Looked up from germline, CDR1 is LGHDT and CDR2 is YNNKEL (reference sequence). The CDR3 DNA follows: TGTGCCAGCAGCAATTCCGGGGTTCAGCCCCAGCATTTT. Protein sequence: CASSNSGVQPQHF.